One and the same sample provided the 18 T cell receptor beta chains below, sequenced in a study of T cells in Graves' hyperthyroidism and ophthalmopathy. Researchers took RNA transcripts and amplified the TCR beta CDR3 regions from them. The study used the HTBI primer set for a first-round RT-PCR of the TCR CDR3. TCRdb reprocessed the multiplex PCR reads via MiXCR and lists one record per CDR3 protein. The table includes about 720,000 distinct CDR3 sequences, about 16% detected once. Sequenced material: blood. The receptors stem from a man younger than 30 with Graves' hyperthyroidism.

This clonotype was observed a few times. V usage is TRBV7-2 and J usage is TRBJ2-2; D not certain. CDR1 SGHTA and CDR2 FQGNSA come from the germline V gene. Trimming shortened V by 5 bases and J by 6 bases, and 10 bases separated the two germline ends. The CDR3 is 13 amino acids. This CDR3 is CASSPTSAGELFF. In nucleotides, the CDR3 is TGTGCCAGCAGCCCCACGTCAGCCGGGGAGCTGTTTTTT. The complete variable domain, with remaining parts taken from reference TRBV7-2 and TRBJ2-2, reads GAGVSQSPSNKVTEKGKDVELRCDPISGHTALYWYRQSLGQGLEFLIYFQGNSAPDKSGLPSDRFSAERTGGSVSTLTIQRTQQEDSAVYLCASSPTSAGELFFGEGSRLTVL.

This clonotype occurred many times. J is TRBJ2-3 and V is TRBV20-1; TRBD2 aligns across 9 bases. V gave up 8 bases and J gave up 4 bases; unmatched junction bases: 13. The CDR3 runs 15 residues. The V gene's germline CDR1 is DFQATT and CDR2 SNEGSKA (reference sequence). CDR3 region: CSPTIRAGGADTQYF. CDR3 bases: TGCAGTCCGACGATTCGGGCGGGGGGGGCAGATACGCAGTATTTT.

The chain couples TRBV25-1 to TRBJ2-3; tentative D call: TRBD1 (5 bases). The CDR3 contains 14 residues. V dropped 6 bases and J dropped 8 bases, with 18 bases sitting between them. The germline gives CDR1 MGHDK, CDR2 SYGVNS. The CDR3 spells CASSPGAGATTQYF. The CDR3, as DNA: TGTGCCAGCAGCCCTGGGGCAGGCGCTACTACGCAGTATTTT.

This sequence joins TRBV27 and TRBJ2-1; D remains ambiguous. CDR3 length: 11 amino acids. V was trimmed by 11 bases and J by 5 bases, leaving 10 bases between them. Germline lookup yields CDR1 MNHEY and CDR2 SMNVEV (reference sequence). CDR3 nucleotide sequence: TGTGCCCCCTCAGGCCACAATGAGCAGTTCTTC. Translating gives CAPSGHNEQFF.

This clonotype was seen repeatedly, ten times or more. The chain uses TRBV7-2 and TRBJ1-2; D not certain. Germline CDR1 SGHTA, CDR2 FQGNSA. The CDR3 consists of 13 residues. Trimming shortened V by 5 bases and J by 4 bases, and 11 bases separated the two germline ends. CDR3 bases: TGTGCCAGCAGCCCGTCCGTCGTCTATGGCTACACCTTC. This gives the protein CASSPSVVYGYTF.

This clonotype was detected a few times. This rearrangement joins TRBV2 to TRBJ2-1, with D perhaps TRBD2 (5 bases). The V end lost 2 bases, the J end lost 9 bases, and 8 bases lay between the germline ends. CDR3 length: 12 amino acids. Germline V gene data show CDR1 as SNHLY and CDR2 as FYNNEI. The CDR3 here is CASSEMGVEQFF. DNA for the CDR3: TGTGCCAGCAGTGAAATGGGAGTTGAGCAGTTCTTC.

V usage is TRBV29-1 and J usage is TRBJ2-5; possible D gene TRBD1, 5 bases. The CDR3 sequence is 13 residues long. Germline V gives CDR1 SQVTM, CDR2 ANQGSEA. V lost 3 bases and J lost 5, with 13 bases in between. The CDR3 DNA reads TGCAGCGTTGATAGGGGAATCGGGGAGACCCAGTACTTC. Amino acids: CSVDRGIGETQYF.

This clonotype was counted a few times. V gene TRBV6-2 or TRBV6-3 combines with J gene TRBJ1-6; 7 bases map to TRBD1. Losses at the gene ends were 0 bases for V and 5 bases for J; bases not matched to a gene: 4. CDR3 size: 16 residues. Germline V lookup: CDR1 MNHEY, CDR2 SVGEGT. The CDR3 protein is CASSYSIGTDNSPLHF. The CDR3 DNA reads as TGTGCCAGCAGTTACTCGATTGGGACAGATAATTCACCCCTCCACTTT.

This clonotype has at least ten counts. The chain has TRBV28 and TRBJ1-5; the D is unclear. V was pared by 3 bases and J by 6 bases, with 6 bases between. This CDR3 is 12 amino acids long. Germline loops: CDR1 MDHEN, CDR2 SYDVKM. CDR3 protein: CASSFGFQPQHF. The CDR3 region has the DNA TGTGCCAGCAGTTTCGGGTTTCAGCCCCAGCATTTT.

This clonotype was seen many times. The rearrangement links TRBV5-1 to TRBJ2-7; TRBD2 matches 11 bases. V shed 0 bases, J shed 5 bases, and the junction held 4 bases outside the gene matches. The CDR3 sequence is 15 residues long. Germline CDR1 reads SGHRS; CDR2 reads YFSETQ. CDR3 bases: TGCGCCAGCAGCTTGGGCGGGACTAGCGGAGACGAGCAGTACTTC. This sequence encodes CASSLGGTSGDEQYF.

In its sample, this clonotype was seen once. The CDR3 loop is CASSSRTDSYNEQFF. The CDR3 nucleotides read TGTGCCAGCAGCTCCCGGACGGACTCCTACAATGAGCAGTTCTTC. This rearrangement joins TRBV9 to TRBJ2-1, with unresolved D. The CDR3 contains 15 residues. Germline V gives CDR1 SGDLS, CDR2 YYNGEE. Deletions cut 4 bases from V and 0 bases from J, with 11 bases between.

This clonotype was seen a handful of times. CDR3 in amino acids: CSAPDRGTPADTQYF. In DNA form, the CDR3 reads TGCAGCGCTCCGGACAGGGGGACCCCCGCAGATACGCAGTATTTT. The chain links TRBV29-1 to TRBJ2-3, with 10 bases identical to TRBD1. The CDR3 sequence is 15 residues long. Germline V gene sequence: CDR1 SQVTM, CDR2 ANQGSEA. The junction had 11 bases not matched to a gene; V was cut back by 7 bases and J by 4 bases.

This clonotype was seen more than once but under ten times. V is TRBV27 and J is TRBJ2-3; TRBD1 matches 12 bases. V lost 2 bases to trimming and J lost 5 bases; unmatched junction nucleotides: 5. Germline V gene sequence: CDR1 MNHEY, CDR2 SMNVEV (reference sequence). The CDR3 sequence is 16 residues long. The CDR3: CASSLGTGGGGDTQYF. The CDR3, as DNA: TGTGCCAGCAGTTTAGGGACAGGGGGCGGGGGAGATACGCAGTATTTT.

V is TRBV7-2 and J is TRBJ1-2; D ambiguous. Germline V gene data show CDR1 as SGHTA and CDR2 as FQGNSA. V was cut by 5 bases and J by 7 bases, with 14 bases left in between. This CDR3 contains 13 residues. CDR3: CASSTTMLVGYTF. CDR3 bases: TGTGCCAGCAGCACCACCATGCTAGTTGGCTACACCTTC.

This clonotype has only a few counts. The genes are TRBV5-4 and TRBJ2-5, with TRBD1 as a possible D gene (6 bases). The CDR3 length is 13 residues. Per germline, CDR1 SGHNT and CDR2 YYREEE (reference sequence). Between the trimmed V and J ends, which lost 3 bases and 5 bases, there was a span of 11 bases. The CDR3 is CASSSGAPETQYF. The CDR3 DNA sequence: TGTGCCAGCAGCTCAGGGGCCCCCGAGACCCAGTACTTC.

This clonotype has a count of ten or more. V and J are TRBV7-2 and TRBJ2-7; 12 nucleotides align to TRBD1. From germline, CDR1 is SGHTA and CDR2 FQGNSA. The V and J ends lost 8 bases and 6 bases, in that order; junction bases with no gene match: 14. CDR3 length: 16 amino acids. DNA of the CDR3: TGTGCCAGCCGCCGAGACCCGGGACAGGGGGCTTTCGAGCAGTACTTC. Translated: CASRRDPGQGAFEQYF.

This clonotype showed up just a few times. This rearrangement joins TRBV7-9 to TRBJ2-1; no clear D gene. Germline CDR1 reads SEHNR; CDR2 reads FQNEAQ (reference sequence). V was clipped by 0 bases and J by 9 bases, with 18 bases between them. The length of the CDR3 is 16 residues. CDR3: CASSLAPHIWSPEQFF. Here the CDR3 DNA reads TGTGCCAGCAGCTTAGCCCCACATATATGGAGCCCTGAGCAGTTCTTC.

This clonotype was picked up a small number of times. V is TRBV4-3 and J is TRBJ2-3, with D perhaps TRBD2 (5 bases). V dropped 4 bases and J dropped 3 bases, with 17 bases sitting between them. The CDR3 covers 16 residues. CDR1 is LGHNA, CDR2 YSLEER, per germline. The DNA of the CDR3 is TGCGCCAGCAGCCGCCGACCGGATAGCGAGACAGATACGCAGTATTTT. This translates into CASSRRPDSETDTQYF.